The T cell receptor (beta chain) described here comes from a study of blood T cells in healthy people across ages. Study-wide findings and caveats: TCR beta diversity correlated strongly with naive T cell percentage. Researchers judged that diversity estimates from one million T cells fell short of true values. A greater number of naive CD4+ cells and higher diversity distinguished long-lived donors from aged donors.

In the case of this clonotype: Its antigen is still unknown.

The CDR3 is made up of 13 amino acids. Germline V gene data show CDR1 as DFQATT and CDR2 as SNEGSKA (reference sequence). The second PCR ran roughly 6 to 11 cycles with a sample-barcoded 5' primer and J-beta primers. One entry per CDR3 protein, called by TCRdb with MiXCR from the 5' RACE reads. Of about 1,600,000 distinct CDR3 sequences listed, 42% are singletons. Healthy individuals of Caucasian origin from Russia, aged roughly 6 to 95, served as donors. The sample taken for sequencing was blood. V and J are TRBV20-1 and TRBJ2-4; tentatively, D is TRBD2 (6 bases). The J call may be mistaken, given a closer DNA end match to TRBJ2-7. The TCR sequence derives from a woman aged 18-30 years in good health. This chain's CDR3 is CSARDSGRGEQYF. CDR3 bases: TGCAGTGCTAGAGATTCTGGGCGGGGCGAGCAGTACTTC.